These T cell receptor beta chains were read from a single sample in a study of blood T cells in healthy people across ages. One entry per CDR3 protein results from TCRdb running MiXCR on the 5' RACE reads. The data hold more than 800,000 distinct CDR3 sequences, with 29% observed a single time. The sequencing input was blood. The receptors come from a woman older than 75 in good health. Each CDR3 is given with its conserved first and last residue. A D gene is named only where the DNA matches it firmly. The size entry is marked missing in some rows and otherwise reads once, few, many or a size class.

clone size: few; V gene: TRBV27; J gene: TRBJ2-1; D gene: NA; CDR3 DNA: TGTGCCAGCAGTTTAGGGATCCACTCCTACAATGAGCAGTTCTTC; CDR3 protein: CASSLGIHSYNEQFF
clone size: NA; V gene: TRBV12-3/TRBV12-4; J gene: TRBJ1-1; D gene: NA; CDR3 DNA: TGTGCCAGTGTCGTCCAGGGAATGAACACTGAAGCTTTCTTT; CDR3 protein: CASVVQGMNTEAFF
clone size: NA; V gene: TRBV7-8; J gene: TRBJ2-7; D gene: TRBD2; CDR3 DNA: TGTGCCAGCAAGCGGGAGGGCTCCCTCTCCTACGAGCAGTACTTC; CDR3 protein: CASKREGSLSYEQYF
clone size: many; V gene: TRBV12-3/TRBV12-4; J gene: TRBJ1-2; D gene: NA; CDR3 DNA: TGTGCCACAAAGGGCTACACCTTC; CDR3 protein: CATKGYTF
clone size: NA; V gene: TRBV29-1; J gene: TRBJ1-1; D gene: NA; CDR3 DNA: TGCAGCGTTGATGGGGACCGGGGGAACACTGAAGCTTTCTTT; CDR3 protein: CSVDGDRGNTEAFF
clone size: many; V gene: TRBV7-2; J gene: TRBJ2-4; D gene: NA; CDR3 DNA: TGTGCCAGCAGCCCCAGGGACCTAGCCAAAAACATTCAGTACTTC; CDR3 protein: CASSPRDLAKNIQYF
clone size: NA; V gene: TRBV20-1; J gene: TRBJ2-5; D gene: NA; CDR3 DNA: TGCAGTGCTAGAGATGGCGGGGCCCAAGAGACCCAGTACTTC; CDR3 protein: CSARDGGAQETQYF
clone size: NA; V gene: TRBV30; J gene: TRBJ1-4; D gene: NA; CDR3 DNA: TGTGCCTGGAGACGGACGCCTCGAACTAATGAAAAACTGTTTTTT; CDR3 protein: CAWRRTPRTNEKLFF
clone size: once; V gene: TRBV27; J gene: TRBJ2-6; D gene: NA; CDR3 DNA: TGTGCCAGCTCAGGGGATAGGGCCAACGTCCTGACTTTC; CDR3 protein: CASSGDRANVLTF
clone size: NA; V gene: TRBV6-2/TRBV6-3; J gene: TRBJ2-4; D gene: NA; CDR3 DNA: TGTGCCAGCAGTTCGACAGTCTATGAGCGGTACTTC; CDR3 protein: CASSSTVYERYF
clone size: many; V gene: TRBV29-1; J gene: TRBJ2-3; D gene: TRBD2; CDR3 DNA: TGCAGCGTTGAACGGGGGGTGAACACAGATACGCAGTATTTT; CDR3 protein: CSVERGVNTDTQYF
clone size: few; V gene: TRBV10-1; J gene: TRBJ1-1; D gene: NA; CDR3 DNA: TGCGCCAGCCAGACACATACCGGCACTGAAGCTTTCTTT; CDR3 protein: CASQTHTGTEAFF
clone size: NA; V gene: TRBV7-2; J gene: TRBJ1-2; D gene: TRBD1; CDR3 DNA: TGTGCCAGCAGCCTCCGGACAGGGGAGTTCTATGGCTACACCTTC; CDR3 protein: CASSLRTGEFYGYTF
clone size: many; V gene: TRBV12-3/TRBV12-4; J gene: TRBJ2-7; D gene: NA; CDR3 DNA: TGTGCCAGCAGTTTGAGGCAGTCGGGCTCCTACGAGCAGTACTTC; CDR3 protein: CASSLRQSGSYEQYF
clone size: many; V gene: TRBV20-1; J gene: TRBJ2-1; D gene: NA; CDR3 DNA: TGCAGTGCTAGAGATTATATACAGGGCCGGAATGAGCAGTTCTTC; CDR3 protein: CSARDYIQGRNEQFF
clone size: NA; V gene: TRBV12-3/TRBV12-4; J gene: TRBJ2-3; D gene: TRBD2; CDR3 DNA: TGTGCCAGCAGTTTGGCTAGCGGGTGCGCAGATACGGAATATTTT; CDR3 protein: CASSLASGCADTEYF
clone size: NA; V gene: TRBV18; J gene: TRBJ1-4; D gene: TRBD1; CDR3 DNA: TGTGCCAGCGCCCCTTTGGACAGGGGTGAAAAACTGTTTTTT; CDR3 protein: CASAPLDRGEKLFF
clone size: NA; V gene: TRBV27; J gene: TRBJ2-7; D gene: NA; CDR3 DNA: TGTGCCAGCAGTTTAACAGTCCCTTTCAAAACGTTCTACGAGCAGTACTTC; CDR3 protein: CASSLTVPFKTFYEQYF
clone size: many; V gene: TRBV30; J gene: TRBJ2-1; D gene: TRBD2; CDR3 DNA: TGTGCCTGGAATCCAGCGGGGGGGCCAATTGGTAAAGAGCAGTTCTTC; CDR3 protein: CAWNPAGGPIGKEQFF
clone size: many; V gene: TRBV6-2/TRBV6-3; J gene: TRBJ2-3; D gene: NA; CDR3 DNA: TGTGCCAGCAAGACGGGTTCAGATACGCAGTATTTT; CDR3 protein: CASKTGSDTQYF
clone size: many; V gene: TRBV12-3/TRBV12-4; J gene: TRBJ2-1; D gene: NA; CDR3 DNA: TGTGCCAGCATTGCCGTCGGCGGGGACGACAGGGTTTACAATGAGCAGTTCTTC; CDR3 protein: CASIAVGGDDRVYNEQFF
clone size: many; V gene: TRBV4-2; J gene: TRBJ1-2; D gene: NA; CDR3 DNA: TGTGCCAGCAGCCAAGATCATGGAGGGGTGGTCTATGGCTACACCTTC; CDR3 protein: CASSQDHGGVVYGYTF
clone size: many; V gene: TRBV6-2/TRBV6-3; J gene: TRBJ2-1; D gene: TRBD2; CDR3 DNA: TGTGCCAGCACCTTAGCGGGGGTGAATGAGCAGTTCTTC; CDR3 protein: CASTLAGVNEQFF
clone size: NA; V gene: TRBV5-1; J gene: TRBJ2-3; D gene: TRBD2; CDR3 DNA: TGCGCCAGCAACTTCCCTAGCGGGGGCCTCCCAGATACGCAGTATTTT; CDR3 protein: CASNFPSGGLPDTQYF
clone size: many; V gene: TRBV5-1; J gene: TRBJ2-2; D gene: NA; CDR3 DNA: TGCGCCAGCAGTATCATGGGTGACACCGGGGAGCTGTTTTTT; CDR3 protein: CASSIMGDTGELFF
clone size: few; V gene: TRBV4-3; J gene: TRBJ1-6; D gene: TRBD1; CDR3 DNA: TGCGCCAGCAGCCAAGATAGGAGTAGGGTAGGGACAGGGAGAGTACCCCTCCACTTT; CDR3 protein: CASSQDRSRVGTGRVPLHF
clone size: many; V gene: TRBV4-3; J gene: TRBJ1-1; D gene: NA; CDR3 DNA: TGCGCCAGCAGCCCTCATACCATTGGACGGTTGATGAACACTGAAGCTTTCTTT; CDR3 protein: CASSPHTIGRLMNTEAFF
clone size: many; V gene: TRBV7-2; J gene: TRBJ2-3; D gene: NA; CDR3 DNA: TGTGCCAGCAGCTTAGCTCGGGGTAGGACAGATACGCAGTATTTT; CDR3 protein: CASSLARGRTDTQYF